This TCR beta chain stems from a study of neurological immune-mediated disorders. CDR1 is SGHRS, CDR2 YFSETQ, per germline. V lost 4 bases and J lost 3; bases outside the gene matches: 10. The CDR3 runs 16 residues. TCRdb used MiXCR to reprocess the 5' RACE reads, holding one entry per CDR3 protein. The sample has roughly 56,000 distinct CDR3 sequences, 3% to 4% seen once. This clonotype was detected many times. The TCR was taken from a woman aged 55 to 70 with multiple sclerosis. V and J are TRBV5-1 and TRBJ2-7, with 10 nucleotides matching TRBD1. Sequences were obtained from PBMCs. CDR3 nucleotides: TGCGCCAGCAGCCAGGGACAGGGGCTTATGGGCTACGAGCAGTACTTC. Protein product: CASSQGQGLMGYEQYF.